The sequence of this TCR beta chain was determined in a study of blood T cell repertoires in COVID-19 (dated by TCRdb to the early 2020s). Regarding the study in general: Collaborator samples came from the United States, Italy and Spain and covered acute and convalescent phases of COVID-19. Samples came from the ongoing ImmuneRACE study (first 160 participants) plus 1,254 subjects from 6 global collaborators. The repertoires were released in a freely available public database meant as a resource for research on the immune response to SARS-CoV-2. Where HLA class I and class II types were available, the types were taken from metadata supplied by the sample provider, not from assay-based typing. Subjects who had been exposed to COVID-19, were actively infected with it, or had recovered from it provided the deeply sampled blood TCRbeta repertoires that made up the dataset. The prospective study material was composed of cDNA or gDNA derived from T cells, B-cell-depleted T cells, or PBMCs. A de-identified subject ID, COVID-19 status, age in years and sex were almost always included in the sample metadata.

Collaborating institutions collected whole blood in K2EDTA tubes following their own protocols. For TCRbeta analysis, collaborator samples were shipped as frozen whole blood, as isolated PBMCs, or as DNA extracted from either sample type. TCRbeta CDR3 regions were amplified from genomic DNA by means of the immunoSEQ Assay, a bias-controlled multiplex PCR. The paper's processing steps were these. The number of nucleated cells in each sample was estimated by amplification of reference gene primers within the assay. To quantify the absolute abundance of each unique TCRbeta CDR3 rearrangement, sequence reads were collapsed and filtered. Productive Simpson clonality was computed per sample as the square root of Simpson's diversity index over productive rearrangements. TCRdb retrieved this table from immuneACCESS and kept in-frame rearrangements only. Not all clones are present; in checked studies, unresolved V genes account for under half, and no reason is known for the remainder. V and J calls and clone size are given by that table; D and trimming were obtained from the DNA. The sample table holds over 25,000 clones, of which about 90% were seen once. The ten top clones hold 2% to 2.5% of the sample.

With respect to this clone: What antigen it recognizes has not been identified. There are no base qualities to consult, and no much larger clone falls within one base.

Its CDR3 holds 16 amino acids, cysteine through phenylalanine. This entry keeps only the CDR3 DNA: 48 bases, framed from base 1. From a lookup of the germline V gene (reference sequence), CDR1 and CDR2 are SGHNT and YYREEE. V has 0 bases trimmed and J has 5 bases trimmed; junction bases matching no gene number 6. Broader findings and caveats from the paper: Clinical and demographic metadata were provided uncurated, with the amount varying by source and participant.

The sequenced sample was peripheral blood. The receptor comes from a man aged 45-65 years with active COVID-19. The sequence is built from TRBV5-4 and TRBJ2-3; 10 bases in the junction line up with TRBD1. The sequence in DNA is TGTGCCAGCAGCTTGGCCCAGGGACAGGGGCTAGATACGCAGTATTTT. Translated, it reads CASSLAQGQGLDTQYF.